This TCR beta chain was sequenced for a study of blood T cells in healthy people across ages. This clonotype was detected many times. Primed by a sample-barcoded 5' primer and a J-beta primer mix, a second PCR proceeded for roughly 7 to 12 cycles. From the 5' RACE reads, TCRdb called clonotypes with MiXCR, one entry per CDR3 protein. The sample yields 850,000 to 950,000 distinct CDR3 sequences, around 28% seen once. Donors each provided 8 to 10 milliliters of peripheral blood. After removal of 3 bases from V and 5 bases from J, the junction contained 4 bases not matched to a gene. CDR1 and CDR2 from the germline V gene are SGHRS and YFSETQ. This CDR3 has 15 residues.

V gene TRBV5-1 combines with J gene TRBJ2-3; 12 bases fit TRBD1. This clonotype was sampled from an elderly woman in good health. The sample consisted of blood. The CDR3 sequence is CASSSGDRGRDTQYF. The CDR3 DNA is TGCGCCAGCAGCTCGGGGGACAGGGGGCGAGATACGCAGTATTTT.